These 24 T cell receptor beta chains share one sample of origin, sequenced in a study of cytomegalovirus exposure and HLA in healthy donors. Generated by immunoSEQ multiplex PCR, the TCRdb table keeps only in-frame clones and is missing some. This sample has about 110,000 clones, with roughly 88% found just once. The sequencing sample was made of PBMCs. These receptors were taken from a young woman in good health and CMV-seropositive.

The chain carries TRBV4-3 and TRBJ1-2; tentative D call: TRBD1 (5 bases). Trimming took off 0 bases at V and 4 bases at J, with 12 bases between the two ends. The CDR3 loop spans 15 amino acids. The germline CDR1 and CDR2 sequences are LGHNA and YSLEER. CDR3 DNA sequence: TGCGCCAGCAGCCAAGATGTCGGGGGTGTCTATGGCTACACCTTC. Its translation: CASSQDVGGVYGYTF.

The chain is built from TRBV5-6 and TRBJ2-7, with D uncertain. This CDR3 region has 13 residues. Trimming left V 3 bases short and J 2 bases short, with 9 bases between. Germline loops: CDR1 SGHDT, CDR2 YYEEEE. The CDR3 DNA is TGTGCCAGCAGCTCAGAATCTGCCTACGAGCAGTACTTC. Amino acids: CASSSESAYEQYF.

The V and J genes are TRBV7-2 and TRBJ2-2, with a tentative D call TRBD2 (6 bases). The CDR3 extends over 14 amino acids. Germline V CDR1 and CDR2: SGHTA, FQGNSA. V lost 1 base, J lost 12 bases, and 15 bases lay in between. The CDR3 spells CASSLGSSAGKLFF. CDR3 DNA sequence: TGTGCCAGCAGCTTAGGATCTAGCGCGGGGAAGCTGTTTTTT.

The chain carries TRBV9 and TRBJ2-3; TRBD2 agrees at 8 bases. CDR3 length: 15 amino acids. With V trimmed by 4 bases and J by 8 bases, 12 bases remained unmatched. CDR1 and CDR2 (germline): SGDLS, YYNGEE. The CDR3 sequence is CASSSASGPQVTQYF. The CDR3 DNA reads as TGTGCCAGCAGCTCGGCTAGCGGGCCCCAGGTTACGCAGTATTTT.

The chain uses TRBV30 and TRBJ1-1, with 9 bases aligning to TRBD1. The CDR3 runs 13 residues. Germline V gene data show CDR1 as GTSNPN and CDR2 as SVGIG (reference sequence). V trimming: 5 bases; J trimming: 9 bases; junction bases outside the gene matches: 10. The CDR3 sequence: CAWGGTGSRKAFF. The CDR3 DNA follows: TGTGCCTGGGGCGGGACAGGGAGTCGCAAAGCTTTCTTT.

The chain couples TRBV13 to TRBJ2-7, with 13 bases aligning to TRBD2. The CDR3 length is 16 residues. J was trimmed by 2 bases and V by 4 bases; bases with no gene match: 5. CDR1 is PRHDT and CDR2 is FYEKMQ in the germline V gene (reference sequence). The CDR3 spells CASSSKTSGRPYEQYF. As DNA, the CDR3 is TGTGCCAGCAGCTCTAAGACTAGCGGGAGGCCCTACGAGCAGTACTTC.

This clone was seen a few times. The chain recombines TRBV12-5 with TRBJ1-2, with 8 bases that match TRBD1. This CDR3 has 13 amino acids. Germline CDR1 is LGHNT and CDR2 is FRNRAP. V lost 6 bases and J lost 4; bases outside the gene matches: 4. The CDR3 sequence is CASGPDRVYGYTF. Here the CDR3 DNA reads TGTGCTAGTGGACCGGACAGGGTCTATGGCTACACCTTC.

V is TRBV30 and J is TRBJ1-1; 11 nucleotides match TRBD1. Looked up from germline, CDR1 is GTSNPN and CDR2 is SVGIG (reference sequence). The CDR3 runs to 16 residues. The V segment lost 0 bases and the J segment 5 bases; nucleotides outside the gene matches: 8. In nucleotides, the CDR3 is TGTGCCTGGAGTGTATGGGGGACAGGGGGTCGAACTGAAGCTTTCTTT. Translating it yields CAWSVWGTGGRTEAFF.

The J gene is TRBJ2-5, the V gene TRBV5-6; 12 bases are a match to TRBD2. V trimming: 0 bases; J trimming: 5 bases; junction bases outside the gene matches: 5. Germline CDR1 reads SGHDT; CDR2 reads YYEEEE. This CDR3 has 16 amino acids. The CDR3 is CASSLERTSGTETQYF. CDR3 nucleotide sequence: TGTGCCAGCAGCTTGGAGAGGACTAGCGGGACCGAGACCCAGTACTTC.

The count of this clone is one. The chain carries TRBV2 and TRBJ2-3; 9 bases are shared with TRBD1. With V trimmed by 6 bases and J by 6 bases, 10 bases remained unmatched. CDR3 length: 15 residues. The V gene's germline CDR1 is SNHLY and CDR2 FYNNEI. The CDR3 coding sequence is TGTGCCAGCAGGGGAGACAGGGGGAAGGGGGATACGCAGTATTTT. This sequence encodes CASRGDRGKGDTQYF.

This rearrangement joins TRBV2 to TRBJ2-5, with a weak D call TRBD2 (5 bases). This CDR3 is built from 14 residues. V lost 1 base, J lost 4 bases, and 10 bases lay in between. The V gene's germline CDR1 is SNHLY and CDR2 FYNNEI. The CDR3: CASSEGLALETQYF. The CDR3 DNA reads as TGTGCCAGCAGTGAAGGGCTAGCTTTAGAGACCCAGTACTTC.

The gene calls are TRBV6-1 and TRBJ1-2; the match to TRBD1 covers 9 bases. The CDR3 totals 14 residues. V gave up 6 bases and J gave up 3 bases; unmatched junction bases: 5. Germline V gene data show CDR1 as MNHNS and CDR2 as SASEGT. The DNA of the CDR3 is TGTGCCAGCAGATCAGGACAGGGGTACTATGGCTACACCTTC. Amino acid sequence: CASRSGQGYYGYTF.

The genes are TRBV6-5 and TRBJ2-3, with a tentative D call TRBD2 (6 bases). The CDR3 consists of 13 residues. Deletions cut 4 bases from V and 6 bases from J, with 11 bases between. Germline CDR1 MNHEY, CDR2 SVGAGI. CDR3 DNA sequence: TGTGCCAGCAGTTCACAGGCGGGGGATACGCAGTATTTT. Its protein is CASSSQAGDTQYF.

This clone was picked up a small number of times. V is TRBV12-5 and J is TRBJ2-1, with 7 nucleotides matching TRBD1. V was pared by 1 base and J by 5 bases, with 8 bases of the junction left unmatched. The CDR3 extends over 16 amino acids. Per the germline V gene, CDR1 is LGHNT and CDR2 is FRNRAP. Here the CDR3 DNA reads TGTGCTAGTGGTTTGGGACGACAGGGTGGGAACAATGAGCAGTTCTTC. This sequence encodes CASGLGRQGGNNEQFF.

CDR3 DNA: TGTGCCAGCAGCGTAGAACAGGGGAATTCACCCCTCCACTTT. Its translation is CASSVEQGNSPLHF. The V call is TRBV9, the J call TRBJ1-6; 7 bases fit TRBD1. The CDR3 length is 14 residues. CDR1 is SGDLS and CDR2 is YYNGEE in the germline V gene. Trimming removed 0 bases from V and 7 bases from J; junction bases left unmatched: 1.

J is TRBJ1-1 and V is TRBV9, with TRBD1 identical over 8 bases. This CDR3 spans 15 amino acids. Germline lookup yields CDR1 SGDLS and CDR2 YYNGEE. The trim removed 5 bases at V and 0 bases at J, leaving 6 bases unmatched. In DNA form, the CDR3 reads TGTGCCAGCAGTAGAACAGGGGGGTTGAACACTGAAGCTTTCTTT. It is translated as CASSRTGGLNTEAFF.

The chain has TRBV7-9 and TRBJ2-2, with 7 bases fitting TRBD1. This CDR3 is built from 16 residues. The germline gives CDR1 SEHNR, CDR2 FQNEAQ (reference sequence). Trimming took 2 bases from V and 7 from J; bases not matched to a gene: 10. CDR3 DNA: TGTGCCAGCAGCTTAACAGGGGAAGCTGGGAGCGGGGAGCTGTTTTTT. This encodes CASSLTGEAGSGELFF. Supplemented by reference TRBV7-9 and TRBJ2-2, the full variable domain reads DTGVSQNPRHKITKRGQNVTFRCDPISEHNRLYWYRQTLGQGPEFLTYFQNEAQLEKSRLLSDRFSAERPKGSFSTLEIQRTEQGDSAMYLCASSLTGEAGSGELFFGEGSRLTVL.

This chain uses TRBV11-3 with TRBJ2-7; D perhaps matches TRBD1 (5 bases). This CDR3 comprises 11 residues. V was shortened by 9 bases and J by 2 bases, with 8 bases between the two germline ends. Germline values: CDR1 SGHNT, CDR2 YENEEA. The CDR3 spells CARQVTYEQYF. Written as DNA, the CDR3 is TGTGCCAGACAGGTAACCTACGAGCAGTACTTC. Together with reference TRBV11-3 and TRBJ2-7, the CDR3 gives the full variable domain: EAGVVQSPRYKIIEKKQPVAFWCNPISGHNTLYWYLQNLGQGPELLIRYENEEAVDDSQLPKDRFSAERLKGVDSTLKIQPAELGDSAVYLCARQVTYEQYFGPGTRLTVT.

The chain has TRBV4-2 and TRBJ2-1; a weak D match, TRBD2 (7 bases). The V gene's germline CDR1 is LGHNA and CDR2 YNFKEQ. The CDR3 runs 15 residues. V lost 4 bases and J lost 4, with 14 bases in between. CDR3 in amino acids: CASSRNKGGYNEQFF. Written as DNA, the CDR3 is TGTGCCAGCAGCCGAAACAAGGGGGGGTACAATGAGCAGTTCTTC.

The rearrangement links TRBV30 to TRBJ1-1; D is possibly TRBD1 (6 bases). Trimming pared 2 bases from V and 6 bases from J, leaving 13 bases between. Germline assignment: CDR1 GTSNPN and CDR2 SVGIG (reference sequence). This CDR3 contains 13 residues. In DNA form, the CDR3 reads TGTGCCTGGAGTACCGGACAGCTAGCTGAAGCTTTCTTT. This sequence encodes CAWSTGQLAEAFF.

The chain joins TRBV30 to TRBJ1-3, with unresolved D. Trimming cost V 7 bases and J 0 bases, with 10 bases left between them. The CDR3 is 13 residues long. Per germline, CDR1 GTSNPN and CDR2 SVGIG (reference sequence). CDR3 nucleotide sequence: TGTGCCTCTCTCGAGGACTCTGGAAACACCATATATTTT. Translation gives CASLEDSGNTIYF.

The chain uses TRBV6-1 and TRBJ2-1, with D unclear. The CDR3 length is 14 residues. V was shortened by 5 bases and J by 2 bases, with 10 bases between the two germline ends. In germline, CDR1 is MNHNS, CDR2 SASEGT. The CDR3 sequence is CASSRLATYNEQFF. The CDR3 coding sequence is TGTGCCAGCAGTCGACTCGCTACCTACAATGAGCAGTTCTTC.

The chain joins TRBV19 to TRBJ1-5; D gene uncertain. Trimming shortened V by 4 bases and J by 0 bases, and 16 bases separated the two germline ends. Germline loops: CDR1 LNHDA, CDR2 SQIVND (reference sequence). This CDR3 region has 17 residues. The CDR3 DNA sequence: TGTGCCAGTAGTAACCCTCGGGCGGGGAATAGCAATCAGCCCCAGCATTTT. This codes for CASSNPRAGNSNQPQHF. Drawing the rest from reference TRBV19 and TRBJ1-5, the complete variable domain is DGGITQSPKYLFRKEGQNVTLSCEQNLNHDAMYWYRQDPGQGLRLIYYSQIVNDFQKGDIAEGYSVSREKKESFPLTVTSAQKNPTAFYLCASSNPRAGNSNQPQHFGDGTRLSIL.

This chain connects TRBV10-2 to TRBJ2-7, with TRBD2 matching over 12 bases. CDR1 is WSHSY, CDR2 SAAADI, per germline. V lost 6 bases and J lost 2; bases outside the gene matches: 5. This CDR3 spans 15 amino acids. DNA for the CDR3: TGCGCCAGCAGGGGGACTAGCGGGTTAGCCTACGAGCAGTACTTC. Amino acid sequence: CASRGTSGLAYEQYF.